This T cell receptor (beta chain) is drawn from a study of T cell repertoires in cytomegalovirus infection (dated by TCRdb to about 2019). Background for the entire study: Peptide stimulations targeted recently identified HLA-C-restricted CMV epitopes, whose presentation resists viral immunomodulation, together with well-studied HLA-B-restricted epitopes. Because public TCR beta signatures pointed to carriage of CMV infection together with the matching HLA type, the HLA type of each donor mattered for the analysis.

Sequencing was performed on an Illumina HiSeq 1500. TCRdb redid the processing of the public reads, applying fastp at Q25 and MiXCR, and retained in-frame beta chains. Every CDR3 protein is listed once, alongside the most common genes and DNA of its rows. The sample contains some 900,000 distinct CDR3 sequences, 30% to 35% of them found a single time. Roughly 12% of the sample belongs to the ten largest clones. The treatment or condition label corresponds to: in vitro stimulation with specific CMV peptide epitopes to enrich CMV-specific T cells. Via the germline V gene (reference sequence), CDR1 is MNHEY and CDR2 SMNVEV. V is cut by 7 bases and J by 3 bases, and the space between the germline ends is 15 bases. There are 14 amino acids in the CDR3, from cysteine to phenylalanine inclusive. Only the CDR3 DNA stays, 42 bases, in frame from base 1. As to this clonotype: Its specific antigen is unknown. There are no base qualities to consult, and no much larger clone falls within one base.

General findings and caveats noted by the study authors: In the ex vivo response, HLA-C-restricted CMV-specific TCR beta clonotypes were dominant, and in two of eight donors the single most frequent clonotype came from this HLA-C-restricted group. In both this cohort and an independent cohort of some 350 donors, the cumulative frequency of public TCR beta family members distinguished carriers of CMV infection plus the relevant HLA type.

The sample here was cultured CD8+ T cells from PBMCs, taken from culture after CMV antigen stimulation. This chain joins TRBV27 to TRBJ1-1; TRBD1 is perhaps the D gene, given 5 matching bases. This TCR came from a human donor in good health (CMV status not recorded). Some clones in this sample may be carry-over from other donors' samples. The DNA reads TGTGCCAGCACCCTAGACAGCACGTACACTGAAGCTTTCTTT. Its product reads: CASTLDSTYTEAFF.